Given below is one TCR beta chain in context. Its specificity is unknown. Whenever a sample was processed, at least 6.5 million PBMCs were isolated. This sample is drawn from a study of blood T cells in healthy people across ages. Study details: T cells yielded about one barcoded beta molecule per two cells through template switching. Notes on the study in general: There were more naive CD4+ cells and higher diversity in long-lived donors than in aged donors.

Through a sample-barcoded 5' primer and a J-beta primer mix, a second PCR was run for 7 to 11 cycles. Paired-end reads containing CDR3 totaled no fewer than 2.5 million for each sample. TCRdb processed the 5' RACE reads anew with MiXCR; each CDR3 protein has one entry. The sample consists of 700,000 or so distinct CDR3 sequences, 40% to 45% of them appearing once. This CDR3 contains 17 residues. Germline V gene data show CDR1 as SGHTA and CDR2 as FQGNSA. J lost 5 bases, V lost 8 bases, and 13 bases had no gene match. The chain employs TRBV7-2 and TRBJ2-7, with 15 positions matching TRBD2. Material for sequencing was blood. The TCR comes from a man older than 75 in good health. CDR3 sequence reads: CASAIRTSGGAHNEQYF. The CDR3 bases are TGTGCCAGCGCCATCCGGACTAGCGGGGGGGCTCACAACGAGCAGTACTTC.